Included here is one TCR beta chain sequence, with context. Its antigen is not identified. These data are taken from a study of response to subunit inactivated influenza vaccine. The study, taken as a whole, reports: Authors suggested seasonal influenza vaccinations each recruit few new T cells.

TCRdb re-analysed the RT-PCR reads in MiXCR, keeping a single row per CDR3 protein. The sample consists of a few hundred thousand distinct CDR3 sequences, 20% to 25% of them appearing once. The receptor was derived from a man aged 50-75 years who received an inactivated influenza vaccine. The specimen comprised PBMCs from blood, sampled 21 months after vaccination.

CDR3 DNA sequence: TGCGCCAGCAGCCCTGGGACACTCGGACTAGCGGGAGCCTACAATGAGCAGTTCTTC. Amino acid sequence: CASSPGTLGLAGAYNEQFF. This chain uses TRBV4-1 with TRBJ2-1, with 13 positions matching TRBD2. Trimming cost V 4 bases and J 2 bases; bases outside gene matches: 11. The CDR3 covers 19 residues. The germline gives CDR1 MGHRA, CDR2 YSYEKL.